The present TCR beta chain was sequenced within a study of T-cell reconstitution after alpha-beta-depleted transplantation in children. As concerns this clonotype: Germline is not matched at one junction end, which may reflect a read error.

As it was prepared, the TCRbeta library received unique molecular identifiers. TCRdb reprocessed the PCR reads via MiXCR and lists one record per CDR3 protein. The sample lists hundreds of thousands of distinct CDR3 sequences; roughly 17% were seen once. The CDR3 loop spans 17 amino acids. Germline V lookup: CDR1 DFQATT, CDR2 SNEGSKA (reference sequence). Sample: PBMCs from the stem cell graft donor, taken from the stem cell graft. J is TRBJ2-3 and V is TRBV20-1, with a possible D match to TRBD1 (5 bases). The source of this sequence is a human donor who donated a stem cell graft to a child with acute myeloid leukemia. Here the CDR3 reads CCAAPLSALRGTDTQYF. The CDR3 DNA follows: TGCTGTGCGGCACCCCTCTCCGCCCTCAGGGGCACAGATACGCAGTATTTT.